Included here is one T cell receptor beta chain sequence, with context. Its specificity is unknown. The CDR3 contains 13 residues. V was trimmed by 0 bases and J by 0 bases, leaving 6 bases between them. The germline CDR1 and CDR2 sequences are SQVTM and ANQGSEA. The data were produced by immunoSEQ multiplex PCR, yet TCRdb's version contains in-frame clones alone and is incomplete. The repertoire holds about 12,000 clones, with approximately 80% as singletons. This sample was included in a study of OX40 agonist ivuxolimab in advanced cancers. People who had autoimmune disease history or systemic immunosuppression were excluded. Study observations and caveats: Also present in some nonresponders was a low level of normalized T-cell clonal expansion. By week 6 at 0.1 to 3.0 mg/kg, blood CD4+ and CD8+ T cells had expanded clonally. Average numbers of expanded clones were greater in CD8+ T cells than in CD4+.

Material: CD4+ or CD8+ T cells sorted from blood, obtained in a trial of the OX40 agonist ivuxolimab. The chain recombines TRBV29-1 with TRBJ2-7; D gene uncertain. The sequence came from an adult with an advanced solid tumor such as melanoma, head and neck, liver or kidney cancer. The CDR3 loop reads CSVEDRDSYEQYF. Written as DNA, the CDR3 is TGCAGCGTTGAAGATCGAGACTCCTACGAGCAGTACTTC.